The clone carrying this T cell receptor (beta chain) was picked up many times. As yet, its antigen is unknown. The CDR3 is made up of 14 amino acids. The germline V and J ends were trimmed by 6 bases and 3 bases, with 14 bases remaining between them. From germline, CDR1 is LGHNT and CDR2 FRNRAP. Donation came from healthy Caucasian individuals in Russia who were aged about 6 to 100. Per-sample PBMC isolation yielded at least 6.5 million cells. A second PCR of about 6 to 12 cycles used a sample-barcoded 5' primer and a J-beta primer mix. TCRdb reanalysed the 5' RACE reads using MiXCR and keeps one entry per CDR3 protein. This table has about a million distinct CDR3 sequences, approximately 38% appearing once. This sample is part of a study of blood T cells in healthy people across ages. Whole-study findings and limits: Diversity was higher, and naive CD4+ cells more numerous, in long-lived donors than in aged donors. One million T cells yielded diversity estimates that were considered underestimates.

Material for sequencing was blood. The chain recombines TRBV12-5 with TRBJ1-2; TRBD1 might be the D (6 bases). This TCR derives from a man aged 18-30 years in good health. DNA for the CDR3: TGTGCTAGTGGGGACCCAGGGGAACACTATGGCTACACCTTC. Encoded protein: CASGDPGEHYGYTF.